This T cell receptor (beta chain) came from a study of CD8 T cells in ankylosing spondylitis. TCRdb reprocessed the 5' RACE reads via MiXCR and lists one record per CDR3 protein. This table holds 250,000 to 400,000 distinct CDR3 sequences, about 9.9% found once. Study conclusions and caveats: Among TCR beta sequences, a motif of eight highly homologous variants appeared characteristic of ankylosing spondylitis blood. Reports say disease-linked clones showed up significantly more in matched ankylosing spondylitis synovial fluid.

V was clipped by 5 bases and J by 6 bases, with 20 bases between them. CDR3 length: 16 amino acids. CDR1 and CDR2 (germline): ENHRY, SYGVKD. This clonotype was recorded at least ten times. Its antigen is as yet unknown. This TCR came from a female donor with ankylosing spondylitis or in good health (not recorded which). The sequenced material came from blood, either unsorted or a sorted T cell fraction (not recorded which). V is TRBV10-3 and J is TRBJ1-5, with a tentative D call TRBD1 (6 bases). The CDR3: CAISPGEFSGVQPQHF. CDR3 DNA sequence: TGTGCCATCAGTCCGGGGGAGTTCTCAGGGGTTCAGCCCCAGCATTTT.